Listed below are T cell receptor beta chains from one sample, sequenced in a study of control samples from healthy donors and cancer patients. Assay: immunoSEQ multiplex PCR; the TCRdb copy retains only in-frame clones and omits some. The data hold roughly 80,000 clones, with about 88% observed a single time. Sequences were obtained from blood. Receptor source: a woman aged 50 to 60 in good health. Both conserved end residues are part of each CDR3. Fields, in order: J gene, D gene, V gene, clone size, CDR3 DNA, CDR3 protein. D genes are given only for firm matches. The size entry is marked missing in some rows and otherwise reads once, few, many or a size class.

>TRBJ2-1|TRBD1|TRBV7-8|once
TGTGCCAGCAGCCCTAGCCGGGACAGGAGGAGTGTGCAGTTCTTC
CASSPSRDRRSVQFF
>TRBJ2-7|-|TRBV6-5|-
TGTGCCAGCAGTCCTTCCCCGGGCGTCGAGCAGTACTTC
CASSPSPGVEQYF
>TRBJ1-6|-|TRBV5-6|-
TGTGCCAGCAGCTTGAGGCAGATTAATTCACCCCTCCACTTT
CASSLRQINSPLHF
>TRBJ2-3|-|TRBV27|-
TGTGCCAGCAGCCTAGTGGGGGCCGGAGATACGCAGTATTTT
CASSLVGAGDTQYF
>TRBJ2-3|-|TRBV6-5|-
TGTGCCAGCAGTTTCTTGGGAGCCACAGATACGCAGTATTTT
CASSFLGATDTQYF
>TRBJ1-1|TRBD1|TRBV5-6|-
TGTGCCAGCAGCTGGGGACAGGGATGGACTGAAGCTTTCTTT
CASSWGQGWTEAFF
>TRBJ1-1|-|TRBV27|-
TGTGCCAGCAGTTTACGCGGGAACACTGAAGCTTTCTTT
CASSLRGNTEAFF
>TRBJ1-2|-|TRBV6-5|-
TGTGCCAGCAGTTCCTTCGGAAGGGCAATTTCTAGCTACACCTTC
CASSSFGRAISSYTF
>TRBJ1-1|-|TRBV9|-
TGTGCCAGCAGCGTAGAAGAGGGTAGGGACACTGAAGCTTTCTTT
CASSVEEGRDTEAFF
>TRBJ1-6|-|TRBV9|-
TGTGCCAGCAGCGTAGGGCGGGGCAGTAATTCACCCCTCCACTTT
CASSVGRGSNSPLHF
>TRBJ2-7|-|TRBV6-5|few
TGTGCCAGCATGGTTGGCAGTACTTACGAGCAGTACTTC
CASMVGSTYEQYF
>TRBJ1-6|TRBD1|TRBV19|-
TGTGCCAGTAGTACCGAGGGACAGAATTCACCCCTCCACTTT
CASSTEGQNSPLHF
>TRBJ2-6|-|TRBV19|once
TGTGCCAGTAGTGGAGGTAGGGTGGAAGGGGCCAACGTCCTGACTTTC
CASSGGRVEGANVLTF
>TRBJ2-7|TRBD1|TRBV2|-
TGTGCCAGCGGACAGGGCTCCTACGAGCAGTACTTC
CASGQGSYEQYF
>TRBJ1-2|-|TRBV18|once
TGTGCCAGCTCACCTGCTTTGGCAGGTAGTGGCTACACCTTC
CASSPALAGSGYTF
>TRBJ2-3|-|TRBV6-5|-
TGTGCCAGCAGTTACTCGTCGGGAGATACGCAGTATTTT
CASSYSSGDTQYF
>TRBJ1-4|TRBD1|TRBV29-1|-
TGCAGCGTCCTAACAGGGGGTAGTGAAAAACTGTTTTTT
CSVLTGGSEKLFF
>TRBJ2-1|TRBD2|TRBV5-1|-
TGCGCCAGCAGCTTGGCTCCCCGACTAGCGGGGGGGGGTGAGCAGTTCTTC
CASSLAPRLAGGGEQFF
>TRBJ2-3|-|TRBV4-1|-
TGCGCCAGCAGCCAAGGGGGGTGGGGTACAGATACGCAGTATTTT
CASSQGGWGTDTQYF
>TRBJ2-3|-|TRBV21-1|-
TGTGCCAGCAGCAAAGAGCCCCCCCGGCTTAGCACAGATACGCAGTATTTT
CASSKEPPRLSTDTQYF
>TRBJ1-4|-|TRBV30|-
TGTGCCTGGTCCCGTGGGTCAACTAATGAAAAACTGTTTTTT
CAWSRGSTNEKLFF
>TRBJ1-3|-|TRBV18|-
TGTGCCAGCTCACCCGGACGGACTGGAAACACCATATATTTT
CASSPGRTGNTIYF
>TRBJ1-3|-|TRBV20-1|few
TGCAGTGCTAGTTACGGTTACTCTGGAAACACCATATATTTT
CSASYGYSGNTIYF
>TRBJ2-3|-|TRBV4-1|-
TGCGCCAGCAGCCAAGATGGGGGTAGGCGGATAAACACAGATACGCAGTATTTT
CASSQDGGRRINTDTQYF
>TRBJ1-1|-|TRBV20-1|-
TGCAGTGGTGGGAAGAACACTGAAGCTTTCTTT
CSGGKNTEAFF
>TRBJ1-1|-|TRBV18|few
TGTGCCAGCTCACCGGAGACATCTGAAGCTTTCTTT
CASSPETSEAFF
>TRBJ2-1|-|TRBV27|-
TGTGCCAGCAGTTTATTTTTACCTCGCCTTGAGCAGTTCTTC
CASSLFLPRLEQFF
>TRBJ2-2|-|TRBV9|-
TGTGCCAGCAGCGTAGGTCGTGTTAGGTGGGGGGACACCGGGGAGCTGTTTTTT
CASSVGRVRWGDTGELFF
>TRBJ2-1|-|TRBV9|-
TGTGCCAGCAGCTCCGGGATCAACTCCTACAATGAGCAGTTCTTC
CASSSGINSYNEQFF
>TRBJ1-5|-|TRBV2|-
TGTGCCAGCGGGACTAATCAGCCCCAGCATTTT
CASGTNQPQHF
>TRBJ1-4|TRBD1|TRBV4-1|-
TGCGCCAGCAGCTCACTGACAGGGGGAGCTGAAAAACTGTTTTTT
CASSSLTGGAEKLFF
>TRBJ2-1|TRBD2|TRBV5-8|-
TGTGCCAGCAGCTTACTAGCGGGGGCACAAGTCTCCTACAATGAGCAGTTCTTC
CASSLLAGAQVSYNEQFF
>TRBJ1-2|-|TRBV6-6|-
TGTGCCAGCAGTAGGGACGACGGCTACACCTTC
CASSRDDGYTF
>TRBJ2-5|-|TRBV15|once
TGTGCCACCAAACAGGACCCCTCGGCAGAGACCCAGTACTTC
CATKQDPSAETQYF
>TRBJ1-1|-|TRBV18|-
TGTGCCAGCTCACCCATAGGGACGGTGAACACTGAAGCTTTCTTT
CASSPIGTVNTEAFF
>TRBJ2-3|TRBD2|TRBV20-1|-
TGCAGTGCTAGTAGCCTAGCGGGAGGCACAGATACGCAGTATTTT
CSASSLAGGTDTQYF
>TRBJ1-5|TRBD1|TRBV7-8|-
TGTGCCAGCAGCTTACTCGGGTACACAGGGGTAGGGAATCAGCCCCAGCATTTT
CASSLLGYTGVGNQPQHF
>TRBJ2-3|-|TRBV2|-
TGTGCCAGCAGCCCTCTATCGAGTAGCACAGATACGCAGTATTTT
CASSPLSSSTDTQYF
>TRBJ1-2|-|TRBV19|-
TGTGCCAGTAGTATAACGCGGACAGCGGGTTATGGCTACACCTTC
CASSITRTAGYGYTF
>TRBJ1-1|-|TRBV30|-
TGTGCCTGGAGTAATGGAATAAACACTGAAGCTTTCTTT
CAWSNGINTEAFF
>TRBJ2-7|-|TRBV7-2|-
TGTGCCAGCAGCCCCCCAAATTACGAGCAGTACTTC
CASSPPNYEQYF
>TRBJ1-1|-|TRBV7-2|-
TGTGCCAGCAGCTTAGCAGCCCCACCCTCCCCGTCTTTCTTT
CASSLAAPPSPSFF
>TRBJ1-3|-|TRBV19|-
TGTGCCACGGGGACGGGGCTCTCTGGAAACACCATATATTTT
CATGTGLSGNTIYF
>TRBJ1-3|-|TRBV5-4|once
TGTGCCAGCAGCCAGATAACCGGGACTGCCGTCTCTGGAAACACCATATATTTT
CASSQITGTAVSGNTIYF
>TRBJ1-3|-|TRBV5-1|-
TGCGCCAGCAGAGAAGGCTCTGGAAACACCATATATTTT
CASREGSGNTIYF
>TRBJ1-2|TRBD1|TRBV5-4|-
TGTGCCAGCAGCTCGAGTAGGACAGGGCAAGCCTATGGCTACACCTTC
CASSSSRTGQAYGYTF
>TRBJ2-7|-|TRBV11-2|-
TGTGCCAGCAGCTTATACGGGCCCTCCTACGAGCAGTACTTC
CASSLYGPSYEQYF
>TRBJ2-1|TRBD1|TRBV5-1|-
TGCGCCAGCAGCGAACAGACAGGGGGCAATGAGCAGTTCTTC
CASSEQTGGNEQFF
>TRBJ2-3|-|TRBV6-6|-
TGTGCCAGCAGTTCCGGGACACAAACTACCACAGATACGCAGTATTTT
CASSSGTQTTTDTQYF
>TRBJ2-3|TRBD2|TRBV30|-
TGTGCCTGGAGTGTCACTAGCGGGGGGGCTGGGTCGCAGTATTTT
CAWSVTSGGAGSQYF
>TRBJ2-3|TRBD1|TRBV7-9|-
TGTGCCAGCAGCTTGGCAGGGGGCGGAATAACAGATACGCAGTATTTT
CASSLAGGGITDTQYF
>TRBJ2-7|-|TRBV7-2|-
TGTGCCAGCACCCCGGAGAGGCTATCCTACGAGCAGTACTTC
CASTPERLSYEQYF
>TRBJ1-2|-|TRBV7-8|once
TGTGCCAGCAGCTCGACAGGAAACTATGGCTACACCTTC
CASSSTGNYGYTF
>TRBJ1-1|-|TRBV6-2/TRBV6-3|once
TGTGCCAGCAGTTGGTCCAAGAACACTGAAGCTTTCTTT
CASSWSKNTEAFF
>TRBJ1-5|-|TRBV5-5|few
TGTGCCAGCAGCTTACAGGGAGATCAGCCCCAGCATTTT
CASSLQGDQPQHF